This T cell receptor (beta chain) was retrieved from a study of cytomegalovirus exposure and HLA in healthy donors. Findings and limits, study-wide: An analysis was carried out later, and it reportedly showed fewer N-insertions in an Asian-associated ancestry cluster than the roughly 700-donor mean. A later analysis by the authors found several of the most significant clusters apparently linked to common viral pathogens.

Germline V gene lookup returns CDR1 SGHDT and CDR2 YYEEEE. V was pared by 1 base and J by 5 bases, with 8 bases of the junction left unmatched. The CDR3 has 15 amino acids. PCR involved 60 Vbeta and 13 Jbeta primers. TCRdb's copy holds only in-frame clones and misses some; the assay was immunoSEQ multiplex PCR. The sample has 150,000 or so clones, nearly 80% seen once; the top ten hold more than 13%. The count of this clone is one. Its antigen is unidentified. The chain combines TRBV5-6 with TRBJ1-1; 7 nucleotides match TRBD1. The clonotype comes from a man over 45 in good health and CMV-seropositive. Sequenced input: PBMCs. CDR3 DNA: TGTGCCAGCAGCTTGCTTACAGGGGTAAGGACTGAAGCTTTCTTT. Amino acid sequence: CASSLLTGVRTEAFF.